The 25 T cell receptor beta chains below come from one sample, sequenced in a study of metastatic and nonmetastatic thyroid tumors. TCRdb used MiXCR to call clones anew from the PCR reads. This table has approximately 19,000 clones, under 45% appearing once. No treatment had been given to any patient before thyroid surgery. Sequencing was carried out using tumor tissue. These receptor sequences come from a female donor with papillary thyroid cancer or a benign thyroid nodule (not recorded which). Some clones in this sample may be carry-over from other donors' samples.

This chain uses TRBV6-5 with TRBJ2-1, with TRBD1 matching 10 bases. J was trimmed by 5 bases and V by 0 bases; bases with no gene match: 1. Germline V gene lookup returns CDR1 MNHEY and CDR2 SVGAGI. The CDR3 covers 15 residues. The CDR3 coding sequence is TGTGCCAGCAGTTACTCGGGACAGGGGAACAATGAGCAGTTCTTC. Translated: CASSYSGQGNNEQFF.

This chain uses TRBV28 with TRBJ2-7; TRBD1 might be the D (5 bases). The CDR3 totals 15 residues. Germline loops: CDR1 MDHEN, CDR2 SYDVKM. With 1 base removed from V and 6 bases from J, the gap between germline ends came to 16 bases. The CDR3 nucleotides are TGTGCCAGCAGTTTATACGGCCAGGGTAAGTGCGAGCAGTACTTC. Amino acid sequence: CASSLYGQGKCEQYF.

The V gene is TRBV6-1, the J gene TRBJ1-6; D is uncertain. Germline V gives CDR1 MNHNS, CDR2 SASEGT. The CDR3 is 14 amino acids. V lost 3 bases to trimming and J lost 6 bases, with 9 bases between them. In DNA, the CDR3 is TGTGCCAGCAGTGACAGGCGGACTAATTCACCCCTCCACTTT. It translates to CASSDRRTNSPLHF.

This clone was seen more than once but under ten times. The chain couples TRBV12-5 to TRBJ2-1, with D tentatively TRBD1 (6 bases). Germline assignment: CDR1 LGHNT and CDR2 FRNRAP. The CDR3 has 12 amino acids. The V end was cut by 3 bases, the J end by 7 bases, with 7 bases between. The CDR3 loop reads CASGFQGNEQFF. The CDR3 DNA follows: TGTGCTAGTGGTTTCCAGGGGAATGAGCAGTTCTTC.

In its sample, this clone is large (0.1 to 1%). The gene calls are TRBV20-1 and TRBJ2-7; D not resolved. Germline V CDR1 and CDR2: DFQATT, SNEGSKA (reference sequence). V dropped 6 bases and J dropped 5 bases, with 20 bases sitting between them. The CDR3 is 14 amino acids. The CDR3 DNA reads as TGCAGTGCCGGGTACATGGAAGGATTTAACGAGCAGTACTTC. Translation gives CSAGYMEGFNEQYF.

CDR3 DNA sequence: TGTGCCAGCCGGTACCAAACATTGAACACTGAAGCTTTCTTT. This sequence encodes CASRYQTLNTEAFF. The chain couples TRBV28 to TRBJ1-1; no clear D gene. V was cut by 8 bases and J by 0 bases, with 13 bases left in between. Germline loops: CDR1 MDHEN, CDR2 SYDVKM. The CDR3 has 14 amino acids.

V and J are TRBV3-1 and TRBJ2-7; 7 nucleotides agree with TRBD2. Germline V lookup: CDR1 LGHDT, CDR2 YNNKEL (reference sequence). CDR3 length equals 14 residues. Trimming cost V 4 bases and J 6 bases; bases outside gene matches: 9. In nucleotides, the CDR3 is TGTGCCAGCAGCCCCTCCGGCGGGAGCATCGAGCAGTACTTC. It specifies CASSPSGGSIEQYF.

This clone was observed a few times. The chain recombines TRBV6-1 with TRBJ2-2; D unclear. The CDR3 extends over 14 amino acids. The germline V and J ends were trimmed by 6 bases and 5 bases, with 13 bases remaining between them. The germline gives CDR1 MNHNS, CDR2 SASEGT. DNA of the CDR3: TGTGCCAGCAGGCCCTCTGGTGGGACCGGGGAGCTGTTTTTT. It translates to CASRPSGGTGELFF.

The table lists this clone with a few counts. V gene TRBV11-2 combines with J gene TRBJ2-2, with D possibly being TRBD1 (5 bases). Germline assignment: CDR1 SGHAT and CDR2 FQNNGV. Trimming left V 5 bases short and J 1 base short, with 14 bases between. The CDR3 has 16 amino acids. The CDR3 here is CASSAVRTWNTGELFF. The CDR3 DNA is TGTGCCAGCAGCGCTGTCCGGACATGGAACACCGGGGAGCTGTTTTTT.

The J gene is TRBJ1-1, the V gene TRBV28; possible D gene TRBD1, 5 bases. Trimming took off 7 bases at V and 0 bases at J, with 15 bases between the two ends. Germline V gives CDR1 MDHEN, CDR2 SYDVKM. This CDR3 is 15 amino acids long. The CDR3 nucleotides are TGTGCCAGCACCCAGGGCCGGTTAATGAACACTGAAGCTTTCTTT. Translation gives CASTQGRLMNTEAFF.

In this sample, this clone turned up once. The rearrangement uses TRBV6-2 or TRBV6-3 and TRBJ1-2; D might be TRBD1 (5 bases). V lost 3 bases and J lost 1, with 18 bases in between. CDR1 MNHEY and CDR2 SVGEGT come from the germline V gene. This CDR3 region has 17 residues. The CDR3 protein is CASSYLYRREINYGYTF. In DNA, the CDR3 is TGTGCCAGCAGTTATCTTTATCGCAGGGAAATTAACTATGGCTACACCTTC.

This chain connects TRBV18 to TRBJ1-1; D not resolved. The CDR3 loop spans 13 amino acids. Germline loops: CDR1 KGHSH, CDR2 LQKENI. Trimming removed 6 bases at V and 0 bases at J, with 8 bases between. This chain's CDR3 is CASSPQMNTEAFF. Written as DNA, the CDR3 is TGTGCCAGCTCGCCCCAAATGAACACTGAAGCTTTCTTT.

This rearrangement joins TRBV27 to TRBJ1-2; tentative D call: TRBD1 (5 bases). The V end lost 5 bases, the J end lost 4 bases, and 8 bases lay between the germline ends. The CDR3 spans 12 residues. The germline V gene has CDR1 MNHEY and CDR2 SMNVEV (reference sequence). DNA for the CDR3: TGTGCCAGCAGTGACAGAATCTATGGCTACACCTTC. Its translation is CASSDRIYGYTF.

This chain uses TRBV5-4 with TRBJ1-6, with a tentative D call TRBD1 (5 bases). CDR3 length: 15 residues. V was cut by 4 bases and J by 10 bases, with 18 bases left in between. Germline CDR1 reads SGHNT; CDR2 reads YYREEE (reference sequence). The CDR3 sequence: CASSTETGGSSPLHF. The DNA of the CDR3 is TGTGCCAGCAGCACGGAGACCGGGGGATCGTCACCCCTCCACTTT.

This chain joins TRBV11-2 and TRBJ2-5; 13 positions agree with TRBD2. The CDR3 sequence is 18 residues long. V lost 4 bases, J lost 3 bases, and 11 bases stayed unmatched. The germline V gene encodes CDR1 SGHAT and CDR2 FQNNGV. The CDR3 reads CASSSVLAGGHSEETQYF. In nucleotides, the CDR3 is TGTGCCAGCAGCTCTGTACTAGCGGGGGGGCATTCCGAAGAGACCCAGTACTTC.

The genes are TRBV7-3 and TRBJ1-2; D is perhaps TRBD1 (5 bases). The CDR3 extends over 13 amino acids. Trimming left V 4 bases short and J 8 bases short, with 14 bases between. From germline, CDR1 is SGHTA and CDR2 FQGTGA. Here the CDR3 DNA reads TGTGCCAGCAGCTCACATGGGGCAGAAGGCTACACCTTC. It encodes CASSSHGAEGYTF.

The chain combines TRBV9 with TRBJ1-1, with D possibly being TRBD1 (5 bases). CDR1 and CDR2 (germline): SGDLS, YYNGEE. This CDR3 has 14 residues. The ends were cut back, 0 bases at V and 4 bases at J, with 10 bases in the middle. The CDR3 loop is CASSVAGDGTEAFF. The CDR3 region has the DNA TGTGCCAGCAGCGTAGCGGGGGACGGCACTGAAGCTTTCTTT. Full variable domain (remainder filled in from reference TRBV9 and TRBJ1-1): DSGVTQTPKHLITATGQRVTLRCSPRSGDLSVYWYQQSLDQGLQFLIQYYNGEERAKGNILERFSAQQFPDLHSELNLSSLELGDSALYFCASSVAGDGTEAFFGQGTRLTVV.

This clone was seen more than once but under ten times. CDR3 residues: CASNDGAANYGYTF. CDR3 nucleotides: TGTGCCAGCAATGACGGGGCGGCTAACTATGGCTACACCTTC. The chain is built from TRBV6-1 and TRBJ1-2, with D maybe TRBD1 (5 bases). The CDR3 totals 14 residues. Trimming shortened V by 7 bases and J by 0 bases, and 12 bases separated the two germline ends. Germline CDR1 is MNHNS and CDR2 is SASEGT.

About this clone itself: The sample contains more than one DNA sequence encoding this CDR3. The rearrangement joins TRBV20-1 to TRBJ2-1; D unresolved. The length of the CDR3 is 11 residues. Germline V gene sequence: CDR1 DFQATT, CDR2 SNEGSKA (reference sequence). V lost 3 bases and J lost 7, with 7 bases in between. The CDR3 coding sequence is TGCAGTGCTAGGGTCCTTAATGAGCAGTTCTTC. This codes for CSARVLNEQFF.

This clone was picked up a small number of times. The chain links TRBV19 to TRBJ2-3, with 7 bases identical to TRBD1. After removal of 4 bases from V and 2 bases from J, the junction contained 6 bases not matched to a gene. The CDR3 is made up of 15 amino acids. In germline, CDR1 is LNHDA, CDR2 SQIVND (reference sequence). CDR3 coding DNA: TGTGCCAGTAGTACAGGGACAGCTCACACAGATACGCAGTATTTT. Its protein product is CASSTGTAHTDTQYF.

In its sample, this clone was seen a few times. The V call is TRBV10-1, the J call TRBJ2-7, with D perhaps assigned TRBD1 or TRBD2 (5 bases each). The germline V gene encodes CDR1 WNHNN and CDR2 SYGVQD (reference sequence). V was cut by 5 bases and J by 0 bases, with 11 bases left in between. The CDR3 consists of 14 residues. The CDR3 sequence: CASSRDPSSYEQYF. CDR3 DNA sequence: TGCGCCAGCAGTAGGGACCCGTCCTCCTACGAGCAGTACTTC.

This clone was counted between two and nine times. The V gene is TRBV6-1, the J gene TRBJ2-7; possible D gene TRBD2, 6 bases. Germline lookup yields CDR1 MNHNS and CDR2 SASEGT. The ends were cut back, 10 bases at V and 0 bases at J, with 13 bases in the middle. The CDR3 runs to 13 residues. CDR3: CATSLASSYEQYF. The CDR3 nucleotides are TGTGCCACCTCTCTAGCGAGCTCCTACGAGCAGTACTTC.

The chain carries TRBV5-1 and TRBJ1-1; tentatively, D is TRBD1 (5 bases). Germline-derived CDR1 and CDR2 are SGHRS and YFSETQ. The V gene lost 7 bases and the J gene lost 11 bases, with 15 bases spanning the gap. This CDR3 comprises 11 residues. CDR3 amino acids: CASWRSRGAFF. Here the CDR3 DNA reads TGCGCCAGCTGGAGGTCCCGGGGGGCTTTCTTT.

The genes are TRBV5-1 and TRBJ2-3; 7 positions agree with TRBD1. Germline CDR1 reads SGHRS; CDR2 reads YFSETQ. This CDR3 is built from 14 residues. V lost 4 bases, J lost 4 bases, and 6 bases stayed unmatched. CDR3 protein: CASSLLTGPDTQYF. The CDR3 DNA sequence: TGCGCCAGCAGCCTTTTGACAGGGCCAGATACGCAGTATTTT.

This clone was seen a few times. The chain carries TRBV6-2 or TRBV6-3 and TRBJ1-2; 12 nucleotides align to TRBD1. The CDR3 contains 15 residues. With V trimmed by 4 bases and J by 2 bases, 2 bases remained unmatched. CDR1 is MNHEY, CDR2 SVGEGT, per germline. This chain's CDR3 is CASSWDRGRNYGYTF. The CDR3 bases are TGTGCCAGCAGTTGGGACAGGGGGCGAAACTATGGCTACACCTTC.